This entry lists 2 T cell receptor beta chains sequenced from one sample in a study of blood T cells in healthy people across ages (dated by TCRdb to about 2015). The library was built by means of 5' RACE. Reads for this sample came from an Illumina HiSeq 2500. A second PCR of about 6 to 12 cycles was performed with a sample-barcoded 5' primer and a J-beta primer mix. TCRdb reran the public reads through fastp at Q25 and MiXCR, keeping productive beta chains. For every CDR3 protein sequence, its rows merge into one entry that carries the most common genes and DNA. The sample data list around 970,000 distinct CDR3 sequences, and roughly 47% of these were observed just once. The top ten clones comprise around 21% of the sample. Material for sequencing was blood. The receptor source for this set is a woman aged 55 to 70 in good health.

This clonotype was counted only a few times. The chain carries TRBV5-6 and TRBJ2-5, with a possible D match to TRBD2 (5 bases). Germline assignment: CDR1 SGHDT and CDR2 YYEEEE. V gave up 1 base and J gave up 7 bases, with 14 bases separating them. The CDR3 extends over 14 amino acids. The CDR3 sequence: CASSLRRREGTQYF. The CDR3 nucleotides read TGTGCCAGCAGCTTGAGACGGCGAGAGGGGACCCAGTACTTC.

The V and J genes are TRBV27 and TRBJ1-6, with 7 bases lining up with TRBD1. V trimming: 5 bases; J trimming: 7 bases; junction bases outside the gene matches: 11. The length of the CDR3 is 16 residues. Germline CDR1 reads MNHEY; CDR2 reads SMNVEV (reference sequence). The CDR3 nucleotides are TGTGCCAGCAGTCCTTCCCGGGGACAGCGAAATTCACCCCTCCACTTT. This codes for CASSPSRGQRNSPLHF.